Below, 30 T cell receptor beta chains from the same sample are listed, as sequenced in a study of CD8+CD57+ T cells in acquired aplastic anemia. For CDR3 and TCR beta VDJ profiling, genomic DNA was the template used. Each CDR3 protein is one row after TCRdb ran MiXCR on the reads. The top ten clones hold about 1.1% of a sample with about 220,000 distinct CDR3 sequences, 30% to 40% of them seen once. Sequencing was performed on sorted CD4+, CD8+, or CD8+CD57+ T cells (not recorded which) from PBMCs. The receptor set was obtained from a human donor in good health, serving as a control.

This sequence joins TRBV24-1 and TRBJ1-2; 10 nucleotides match TRBD1. Germline-derived CDR1 and CDR2 are KGHDR and SFDVKD. The V gene end was trimmed by 5 bases and the J gene end by 4 bases; junction bases not matched to a gene: 9. This CDR3 region has 16 residues. CDR3 protein: CATSAPTGGSSYGYTF. CDR3 bases: TGTGCCACCAGTGCCCCGACAGGGGGCTCGTCCTATGGCTACACCTTC.

This chain connects TRBV20-1 to TRBJ2-1, with 8 positions matching TRBD1. The CDR3 loop spans 16 amino acids. The V gene end was trimmed by 0 bases and the J gene end by 10 bases; junction bases not matched to a gene: 14. Germline V lookup: CDR1 DFQATT, CDR2 SNEGSKA (reference sequence). This chain's CDR3 is CSAREALDRGYYEQFF. The CDR3 DNA is TGCAGTGCTAGAGAAGCGCTAGACAGGGGATACTACGAGCAGTTCTTC.

The chain joins TRBV4-3 to TRBJ2-1, with a tentative D call TRBD1 (6 bases). Trimming shortened V by 4 bases and J by 6 bases, and 19 bases separated the two germline ends. The CDR3 is 16 residues long. Germline lookup yields CDR1 LGHNA and CDR2 YSLEER. The DNA of the CDR3 is TGCGCCAGCAGCCCTTTCACAGGGTGGAGTGGCAATGAGCAGTTCTTC. Protein product: CASSPFTGWSGNEQFF.

This clonotype has a handful of counts. Possible read error: a much larger clone is one base away. The V gene is TRBV7-2, the J gene TRBJ2-5; D gene unclear. The germline V gene encodes CDR1 SGHTA and CDR2 FQGNSA. V dropped 5 bases and J dropped 2 bases, with 12 bases sitting between them. The CDR3 consists of 14 residues. The CDR3 sequence: CASSASHGQETQYF. The CDR3 nucleotides read TGTGCCAGCAGCGCTTCTCACGGTCAAGAGACCCAGTACTTC.

This clonotype was seen ten or more times. The gene calls are TRBV20-1 and TRBJ1-1; D remains ambiguous. The germline V gene has CDR1 DFQATT and CDR2 SNEGSKA (reference sequence). The germline V and J ends were trimmed by 3 bases and 2 bases, with 7 bases remaining between them. The CDR3 is made up of 12 amino acids. Here the CDR3 reads CSASPANTEAFF. The CDR3 coding sequence is TGCAGTGCTAGTCCCGCCAACACTGAAGCTTTCTTT.

In the case of this clonotype: In this CDR3 the conserved last residue, phenylalanine or tryptophan, is missing, so a read error is likely. This chain connects TRBV5-8 to TRBJ2-7; D gene ambiguous. V was trimmed by 3 bases and J by 2 bases, leaving 9 bases between them. Germline-derived CDR1 and CDR2 are SGHTS and YDEGEE. The CDR3 is 13 residues long. This CDR3 is CASSWGGTYEQYL. Here the CDR3 DNA reads TGTGCCAGCAGCTGGGGTGGGACCTACGAGCAGTACCTC.

This sequence joins TRBV18 and TRBJ1-2; no clear D. The length of the CDR3 is 13 residues. With 6 bases removed from V and 6 bases from J, the gap between germline ends came to 14 bases. CDR1 and CDR2 from the germline V gene are KGHSH and LQKENI. The CDR3 region is CASSANTENGYTF. Written as DNA, the CDR3 is TGTGCCAGCTCCGCCAACACTGAAAATGGCTACACCTTC. Complete variable domain (other parts from reference TRBV18 and TRBJ1-2): NAGVMQNPRHLVRRRGQEARLRCSPMKGHSHVYWYRQLPEEGLKFMVYLQKENIIDESGMPKERFSAEFPKEGPSILRIQQVVRGDSAAYFCASSANTENGYTFGSGTRLTVV.

This clonotype came up many times. The V call is TRBV11-1, the J call TRBJ2-7, with 9 bases that match TRBD1. Germline V gene data show CDR1 as SGHAT and CDR2 as FQDESV (reference sequence). The CDR3 length is 15 residues. V was clipped by 3 bases and J by 2 bases; unmatched bases: 5. This chain's CDR3 is CASSFAGTGPYEQYF. The CDR3 DNA follows: TGTGCCAGCAGCTTCGCGGGGACAGGGCCCTACGAGCAGTACTTC.

On this clonotype: A much larger clone is a single base away; this may be a read error. The V gene is TRBV5-1, the J gene TRBJ1-2; 10 nucleotides line up with TRBD1. Trimming at V came to 3 bases and at J to 7 bases, leaving 9 bases not matched to a gene. The CDR3 runs to 15 residues. The germline V gene has CDR1 SGHRS and CDR2 YFSETQ. CDR3 sequence reads: CASSSGQGTMCGYTF. The CDR3 DNA follows: TGCGCCAGCAGCTCGGGACAGGGGACGATGTGTGGCTACACCTTC.

V is TRBV2 and J is TRBJ2-5; D perhaps matches TRBD1 (6 bases). The germline V gene has CDR1 SNHLY and CDR2 FYNNEI. The CDR3 contains 14 residues. Deletions cut 4 bases from V and 9 bases from J, with 18 bases between. The CDR3, as DNA: TGTGCCAGCAGTGGGGACACCGTCAATCAGCCCCAGTACTTC. Residues: CASSGDTVNQPQYF.

This clonotype was seen ten or more times. The chain has TRBV7-2 and TRBJ2-2, with D perhaps matching TRBD1 or TRBD2 (5 bases each). V lost 3 bases and J 6 bases, leaving 11 bases between the germline ends. Germline-derived CDR1 and CDR2 are SGHTA and FQGNSA. The CDR3 is made up of 14 amino acids. The CDR3: CASSFYGAAGELFF. Written as DNA, the CDR3 is TGTGCCAGCAGCTTCTACGGGGCGGCCGGGGAGCTGTTTTTT.

This clonotype was detected many times. CDR3 residues: CASSLTVNTEAFF. CDR3 sequence (DNA): TGTGCCAGCAGCTTGACAGTGAACACTGAAGCTTTCTTT. This rearrangement joins TRBV7-3 to TRBJ1-1; D perhaps matches TRBD1 (5 bases). CDR3 length: 13 amino acids. V was clipped by 3 bases and J by 0 bases, with 5 bases between them. Germline V CDR1 and CDR2: SGHTA, FQGTGA.

This clonotype has ten or more counts. The rearrangement links TRBV11-2 to TRBJ2-7, with a weak D call TRBD2 (6 bases). V was pared by 1 base and J by 3 bases, with 10 bases between. The CDR3 has 14 amino acids. Looked up from germline, CDR1 is SGHAT and CDR2 is FQNNGV. The CDR3 DNA is TGTGCCAGCAGCTTAGGCGTCGGGGGCTACGAGCAGTACTTC. This gives the protein CASSLGVGGYEQYF.

The chain links TRBV2 to TRBJ1-6; D unclear. CDR1 is SNHLY, CDR2 FYNNEI, per germline. V lost 3 bases to trimming and J lost 9 bases, with 15 bases between them. The CDR3 covers 15 residues. The CDR3 protein is CASSEGPRSSSPLHF. Written as DNA, the CDR3 is TGTGCCAGCAGTGAGGGCCCCCGGTCGAGTTCACCCCTCCACTTT.

Only a few counts were recorded for this clonotype. CDR3 loop: CASSQEGREFSYEQYF. CDR3 nucleotides: TGTGCCAGCAGCCAAGAAGGGCGGGAGTTCTCCTACGAGCAGTACTTC. The chain is built from TRBV4-2 and TRBJ2-7, with TRBD2 matching over 7 bases. V lost 0 bases to trimming and J lost 0 bases; unmatched junction nucleotides: 5. The germline V gene encodes CDR1 LGHNA and CDR2 YNFKEQ. The CDR3 sequence is 16 residues long.

This clonotype was observed many times. V gene TRBV2 combines with J gene TRBJ1-2, with 8 bases fitting TRBD1. V dropped 5 bases and J dropped 8; count of bases not matched to a gene: 7. CDR3 length: 13 residues. Germline lookup yields CDR1 SNHLY and CDR2 FYNNEI. CDR3 bases: TGTGCCAGCAGTTACGGACAGGGCCACGGCTACACCTTC. It codes for CASSYGQGHGYTF. Full variable domain (outside the CDR3, taken from reference TRBV2 and TRBJ1-2): EPEVTQTPSHQVTQMGQEVILRCVPISNHLYFYWYRQILGQKVEFLVSFYNNEISEKSEIFDDQFSVERPDGSNFTLKIRSTKLEDSAMYFCASSYGQGHGYTFGSGTRLTVV.

This clonotype appeared a few times. This rearrangement joins TRBV6-1 to TRBJ1-1; TRBD1 matches 7 bases. The junction had 10 bases not matched to a gene; V was cut back by 5 bases and J by 4 bases. The CDR3 runs 15 residues. Germline CDR1 and CDR2: MNHNS and SASEGT. Written as DNA, the CDR3 is TGTGCCAGCAGTCATTTGACAGGGTCGGGCACTGAAGCTTTCTTT. Translated, it gives CASSHLTGSGTEAFF.

The genes are TRBV2 and TRBJ2-1; D perhaps matches TRBD2 (5 bases). The CDR3 spans 12 residues. Trimming removed 6 bases from V and 9 bases from J, with 12 bases in between. Germline values: CDR1 SNHLY, CDR2 FYNNEI. CDR3 in DNA: TGTGCCAGCAGCACCTGGACTGGTGAGCAGTTCTTC. It yields the protein CASSTWTGEQFF.

This clonotype has a count of ten or more. This chain connects TRBV11-1 to TRBJ1-5, with TRBD1 matching over 7 bases. In germline, CDR1 is SGHAT, CDR2 FQDESV (reference sequence). V was pared by 2 bases and J by 0 bases, with 13 bases of the junction left unmatched. The length of the CDR3 is 19 residues. Written as DNA, the CDR3 is TGTGCCAGCAGCTTAACCGCCTCGGACAGGCGATATAGCAATCAGCCCCAGCATTTT. Residues: CASSLTASDRRYSNQPQHF.

This clonotype has more than one count but fewer than ten. The chain recombines TRBV6-5 with TRBJ2-7; 11 positions match TRBD1. The CDR3 is made up of 16 amino acids. Germline lookup yields CDR1 MNHEY and CDR2 SVGAGI. V shed 4 bases and J 4 bases; nucleotides not matched to a gene: 9. Here the CDR3 DNA reads TGTGCCAGCAGTTCCGTTCGGGGGACAGGGGGGTACGAGCAGTACTTC. Its protein product is CASSSVRGTGGYEQYF.

This clonotype was recorded many times. The rearrangement uses TRBV7-8 and TRBJ2-1; 9 nucleotides align to TRBD1. Germline lookup yields CDR1 SGHVS and CDR2 FQNEAQ. CDR3 size: 14 residues. After removal of 5 bases from V and 7 bases from J, the junction contained 6 bases not matched to a gene. Here the CDR3 reads CASSGRDRVNEQFF. In DNA, the CDR3 is TGTGCCAGCAGCGGCCGGGACAGGGTTAATGAGCAGTTCTTC.

The V gene is TRBV30, the J gene TRBJ1-2, with 7 positions matching TRBD1. With 3 bases clipped from V and 3 bases from J, the junction kept 10 bases outside the gene matches. The CDR3 contains 15 residues. Germline-derived CDR1 and CDR2 are GTSNPN and SVGIG (reference sequence). CDR3 in amino acids: CAWSPDRVRYYGYTF. DNA of the CDR3: TGTGCCTGGAGCCCCGACAGGGTTAGGTACTATGGCTACACCTTC.

This clonotype was recorded at least ten times. The rearrangement joins TRBV12-3 or TRBV12-4 to TRBJ2-5; 7 bases line up with TRBD1. This CDR3 region has 12 residues. V dropped 7 bases and J dropped 5; count of bases not matched to a gene: 4. As DNA, the CDR3 is TGTGCCAGCACCAAACAGGGGGAGACCCAGTACTTC. This gives the protein CASTKQGETQYF.

This clonotype was observed a handful of times. The V and J genes are TRBV18 and TRBJ1-2, with 7 bases aligning to TRBD1. V was clipped by 2 bases and J by 1 base; unmatched bases: 7. Germline V gives CDR1 KGHSH, CDR2 LQKENI. The CDR3 contains 16 residues. The CDR3 loop is CASSPEHGTVNYGYTF. The CDR3 DNA is TGTGCCAGCTCACCAGAACACGGGACAGTTAACTATGGCTACACCTTC.

This clonotype has ten or more counts. V gene TRBV11-3 combines with J gene TRBJ1-1; D gene unclear. Trimming shortened V by 5 bases and J by 1 base, and 8 bases separated the two germline ends. Germline V CDR1 and CDR2: SGHNT, YENEEA. The CDR3 totals 13 residues. CDR3 DNA sequence: TGTGCCAGCAGCGGCCTTCCGAACACTGAAGCTTTCTTT. Protein product: CASSGLPNTEAFF.

This sequence joins TRBV18 and TRBJ2-7, with D maybe TRBD1 (5 bases). Trimming removed 1 base at V and 2 bases at J, with 9 bases between. CDR1 is KGHSH and CDR2 is LQKENI in the germline V gene. The CDR3 length is 14 residues. The CDR3 here is CASSPQQDTYEQYF. As DNA, the CDR3 is TGTGCCAGCTCACCACAACAGGACACCTACGAGCAGTACTTC.

In regard to this clonotype: Possible read error: a much larger clone is one base away. This rearrangement joins TRBV4-2 to TRBJ1-5; possible D gene TRBD1, 5 bases. V gave up 4 bases and J gave up 7 bases, with 17 bases separating them. The CDR3 has 15 residues. Germline CDR1 is LGHNA and CDR2 is YNFKEQ. The CDR3 protein is CASSRSREGIQPQHF. The CDR3 DNA reads TGTGCCAGCAGCCGGTCCAGGGAAGGTATCCAGCCCCAGCATTTT.

There are a few counts of this clonotype. The V and J genes are TRBV4-1 and TRBJ1-3; D gene ambiguous. The CDR3 consists of 16 residues. Germline V gives CDR1 MGHRA, CDR2 YSYEKL. The ends were cut back, 3 bases at V and 4 bases at J, with 16 bases in the middle. CDR3 nucleotide sequence: TGCGCCAGCAGCCATCCCGCGGGCTCAGCGGGAAACACCATATATTTT. Its protein product is CASSHPAGSAGNTIYF.

This clonotype has more than one count but fewer than ten. One end of the junction does not line up with germline, which may come from a read error. V is TRBV10-3 and J is TRBJ2-1; D tentatively fits TRBD1 or TRBD2 (5 bases each). CDR3 length equals 15 residues. Germline assignment: CDR1 ENHRY and CDR2 SYGVKD. The CDR3 DNA follows: TGTGCCAGCAGTGAGCAGGGACCCTCCTACAATGAGCAGTTCTTC. Translating gives CASSEQGPSYNEQFF.

This clonotype has ten or more counts. This chain uses TRBV7-9 with TRBJ2-1, with D perhaps matching TRBD2 (6 bases). Germline CDR1 reads SEHNR; CDR2 reads FQNEAQ (reference sequence). This CDR3 has 13 residues. V was shortened by 1 base and J by 9 bases, with 10 bases between the two germline ends. CDR3 sequence (DNA): TGTGCCAGCAGCTTAGTCCTCGGGGGTGAGCAGTTCTTC. Amino acid sequence: CASSLVLGGEQFF. The full variable domain, rest sourced from reference TRBV7-9 and TRBJ2-1, is DTGVSQNPRHKITKRGQNVTFRCDPISEHNRLYWYRQTLGQGPEFLTYFQNEAQLEKSRLLSDRFSAERPKGSFSTLEIQRTEQGDSAMYLCASSLVLGGEQFFGPGTRLTVL.